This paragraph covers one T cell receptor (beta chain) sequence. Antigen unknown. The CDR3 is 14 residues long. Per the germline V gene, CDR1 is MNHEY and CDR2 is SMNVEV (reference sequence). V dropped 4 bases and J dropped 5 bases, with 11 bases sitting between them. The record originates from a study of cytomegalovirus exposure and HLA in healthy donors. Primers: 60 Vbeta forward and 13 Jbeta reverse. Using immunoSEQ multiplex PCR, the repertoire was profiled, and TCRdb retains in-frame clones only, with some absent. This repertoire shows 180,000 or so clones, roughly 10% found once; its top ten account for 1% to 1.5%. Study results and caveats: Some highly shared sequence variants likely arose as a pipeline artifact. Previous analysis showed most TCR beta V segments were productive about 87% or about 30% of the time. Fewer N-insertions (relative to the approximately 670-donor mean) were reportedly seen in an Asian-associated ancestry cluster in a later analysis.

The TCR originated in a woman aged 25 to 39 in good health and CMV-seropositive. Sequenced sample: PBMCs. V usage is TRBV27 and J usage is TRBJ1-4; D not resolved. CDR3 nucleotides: TGTGCCAGCAGTTGGCGGGGAGGGAATGAAAAACTGTTTTTT. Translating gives CASSWRGGNEKLFF.